The rows below give T cell receptor beta chains drawn from one sample of a study of blood T cell repertoires in COVID-19. TCRdb's copy holds only in-frame clones and misses some; the assay was immunoSEQ multiplex PCR. The table includes about 350,000 clones, about 90% detected once. The sample consisted of PBMCs or T cells enriched from blood (not recorded which). The source of these receptors is a woman aged 25 to 39 who had been exposed to COVID-19. CDR3s leave out the opening cysteine and the closing phenylalanine or tryptophan.

v_gene	j_gene	CDR3aa
TRBV7-9	TRBJ2-1	ASSSQKNAFYNEQF
TRBV14	TRBJ2-7	ASSLTGFQYEQY
TRBV30	TRBJ1-2	AWSVPDRGGGYT
TRBV9	TRBJ1-2	ASSASDGYT
TRBV5-6	TRBJ2-5	ASSLWLGADQETQY
TRBV7-8	TRBJ1-5	ASTIGTVSNQPQH
TRBV10-2	TRBJ1-1	ASSALSEAF
TRBV9	TRBJ1-2	ASSDPTTGGRGYT
TRBV6-5	TRBJ2-7	ASSYYRGQYEQY
TRBV7-8	TRBJ2-3	ASSRLNPGVTDTQY